Following are 23 T cell receptor beta chains from one sample sequenced in a study of cytomegalovirus exposure and HLA in healthy donors. Primers included in the PCR were 60 Vbeta and 13 Jbeta primers. Profiling relied on immunoSEQ multiplex PCR, and the TCRdb table lists in-frame clones only, not all of them. The sample contains about 170,000 clones, 65% to 90% of which appear only once. Sequenced input: PBMCs. These receptors all stem from a male donor in good health and CMV-seronegative.

J is TRBJ2-7 and V is TRBV9, with 9 bases matching TRBD1. The trim removed 4 bases at V and 2 bases at J, leaving 4 bases unmatched. Germline lookup yields CDR1 SGDLS and CDR2 YYNGEE. The CDR3 extends over 14 amino acids. In nucleotides, the CDR3 is TGTGCCAGCAGCCGCAGACAGGGGGCCTACGAGCAGTACTTC. It encodes CASSRRQGAYEQYF. The complete variable domain, with remaining parts taken from reference TRBV9 and TRBJ2-7, reads DSGVTQTPKHLITATGQRVTLRCSPRSGDLSVYWYQQSLDQGLQFLIQYYNGEERAKGNILERFSAQQFPDLHSELNLSSLELGDSALYFCASSRRQGAYEQYFGPGTRLTVT.

The CDR3 nucleotides are TGTGCCAGCAGCCACGGGAGTAACTATGGCTACACCTTC. Translating it yields CASSHGSNYGYTF. This chain connects TRBV7-9 to TRBJ1-2; D gene unclear. There are 13 residues in the CDR3. Germline V gene lookup returns CDR1 SEHNR and CDR2 FQNEAQ (reference sequence). V was cut by 5 bases and J by 1 base, with 8 bases left in between.

The V and J genes are TRBV10-2 and TRBJ1-5; D gene uncertain. The CDR3 contains 12 residues. Trimming shortened V by 7 bases and J by 6 bases, and 10 bases separated the two germline ends. CDR1 and CDR2 from the germline V gene are WSHSY and SAAADI. The CDR3 spells CASTPGGQPQHF. Here the CDR3 DNA reads TGCGCCAGCACTCCGGGAGGTCAGCCCCAGCATTTT.

V gene TRBV5-8 combines with J gene TRBJ1-2; 8 positions match TRBD1. CDR3 length: 15 residues. Germline V lookup: CDR1 SGHTS, CDR2 YDEGEE. J gave up 8 bases and V 0 bases, and 9 bases lay outside the gene matches. CDR3: CASSLDPGTGRGYTF. In DNA, the CDR3 is TGTGCCAGCAGCTTGGACCCCGGGACAGGACGCGGCTACACCTTC. The full variable domain, rest sourced from reference TRBV5-8 and TRBJ1-2, is EAGVTQSPTHLIKTRGQQATLRCSPISGHTSVYWYQQALGLGLQFLLWYDEGEERNRGNFPPRFSGRQFPNYSSELNVNALELEDSALYLCASSLDPGTGRGYTFGSGTRLTVV.

This chain uses TRBV27 with TRBJ2-7; D unresolved. The V and J ends lost 2 bases and 4 bases respectively, with 9 bases between them. This CDR3 contains 13 residues. The germline CDR1 and CDR2 sequences are MNHEY and SMNVEV (reference sequence). This chain's CDR3 is CASSLRGRYEQYF. The CDR3, as DNA: TGTGCCAGCAGTTTACGAGGTAGATACGAGCAGTACTTC.

This clone was found once. The chain links TRBV5-5 to TRBJ2-2; 11 positions agree with TRBD2. CDR3 length equals 17 residues. V was clipped by 4 bases and J by 5 bases; unmatched bases: 10. Germline CDR1 is SGHKS and CDR2 is YYEKEE (reference sequence). The CDR3 region is CASSPLLTSGVTGELFF. As DNA, the CDR3 is TGTGCCAGCAGCCCCCTCCTGACTAGCGGGGTTACCGGGGAGCTGTTTTTT.

This clone was detected a few times. The genes are TRBV5-5 and TRBJ2-5; D is possibly TRBD2 (5 bases). CDR1 and CDR2 from the germline V gene are SGHKS and YYEKEE (reference sequence). Trimming removed 7 bases from V and 1 base from J, with 14 bases in between. The CDR3 is 14 amino acids. CDR3 loop: CASRRTFPQETQYF. CDR3 nucleotide sequence: TGTGCCAGCCGCCGGACTTTTCCCCAAGAGACCCAGTACTTC.

Remarks on this clone: Other DNA sequences in this sample translate to the same CDR3. The V gene is TRBV5-1, the J gene TRBJ1-4, with 10 bases identical to TRBD1. J lost 8 bases, V lost 4 bases, and 5 bases had no gene match. The germline CDR1 and CDR2 sequences are SGHRS and YFSETQ. The CDR3 spans 14 residues. The DNA of the CDR3 is TGCGCCAGCAGCCCGGGACAGGGGAACGAAAAACTGTTTTTT. Translation gives CASSPGQGNEKLFF.

This rearrangement joins TRBV5-4 to TRBJ1-2; 11 bases line up with TRBD1. V dropped 6 bases and J dropped 2; count of bases not matched to a gene: 15. CDR1 and CDR2 (germline): SGHNT, YYREEE (reference sequence). The CDR3 is 18 residues long. The CDR3 DNA reads as TGTGCCAGCACCCTGGACAGGGGGCGTTCGACTTACAACTATGGCTACACCTTC. Encoded protein: CASTLDRGRSTYNYGYTF.

The chain employs TRBV4-2 and TRBJ2-2, with 11 bases matching TRBD2. With V trimmed by 4 bases and J by 6 bases, 4 bases remained unmatched. The CDR3 covers 15 residues. CDR1 and CDR2 from the germline V gene are LGHNA and YNFKEQ. As DNA, the CDR3 is TGTGCCAGCAGCCTTAGCGGGGGGGCCGCCGGGGAGCTGTTTTTT. This encodes CASSLSGGAAGELFF.

V usage is TRBV30 and J usage is TRBJ1-5; tentatively, D is TRBD1 (6 bases). Germline assignment: CDR1 GTSNPN and CDR2 SVGIG (reference sequence). Trimming shortened V by 0 bases and J by 9 bases, and 15 bases separated the two germline ends. The CDR3 runs to 14 residues. The CDR3 reads CAWSVTTGSGPQHF. In DNA form, the CDR3 reads TGTGCCTGGAGTGTAACGACAGGCTCGGGGCCCCAGCATTTT. Together with reference TRBV30 and TRBJ1-5, the CDR3 gives the full variable domain: SQTIHQWPATLVQPVGSPLSLECTVEGTSNPNLYWYRQAAGRGLQLLFYSVGIGQISSEVPQNLSASRPQDRQFILSSKKLLLSDSGFYLCAWSVTTGSGPQHFGDGTRLSIL.

This clone was detected only a few times. The chain carries TRBV9 and TRBJ2-7; D gene ambiguous. Trimming took off 0 bases at V and 5 bases at J, with 9 bases between the two ends. CDR1 SGDLS and CDR2 YYNGEE come from the germline V gene. CDR3 size: 13 residues. The CDR3 protein is CASSVGGYNEQYF. The CDR3 coding sequence is TGTGCCAGCAGCGTAGGAGGTTATAACGAGCAGTACTTC. The full variable domain, its missing parts supplied by reference TRBV9 and TRBJ2-7, is DSGVTQTPKHLITATGQRVTLRCSPRSGDLSVYWYQQSLDQGLQFLIQYYNGEERAKGNILERFSAQQFPDLHSELNLSSLELGDSALYFCASSVGGYNEQYFGPGTRLTVT.

The rearrangement joins TRBV5-6 to TRBJ1-1; TRBD1 agrees at 8 bases. The CDR3 spans 15 residues. The trim removed 3 bases at V and 8 bases at J, leaving 12 bases unmatched. Germline CDR1 reads SGHDT; CDR2 reads YYEEEE. Here the CDR3 DNA reads TGTGCCAGCAGCTCAAAGAGACAGGGGAACAACGAAGCTTTCTTT. It codes for CASSSKRQGNNEAFF.

The gene calls are TRBV29-1 and TRBJ2-7; 10 bases are a match to TRBD1. The CDR3 is 14 residues long. Germline CDR1 SQVTM, CDR2 ANQGSEA. V trimming: 1 base; J trimming: 4 bases; junction bases outside the gene matches: 4. Written as DNA, the CDR3 is TGCAGCGTTGAAGGGACAGGGGGTCTTTACGAGCAGTACTTC. As protein: CSVEGTGGLYEQYF.

The chain carries TRBV11-2 and TRBJ2-7; D is perhaps TRBD1 (5 bases). Germline V lookup: CDR1 SGHAT, CDR2 FQNNGV. Trimming pared 4 bases from V and 4 bases from J, leaving 8 bases between. CDR3 length: 12 residues. The CDR3 DNA sequence: TGTGCCAGCAGCTCCCACAGGTACGAGCAGTACTTC. Translation gives CASSSHRYEQYF.

The CDR3 nucleotides are TGTGCCAGCAGCTTAGCGACAGGGTCCCACGAGCAGTACTTC. Its translation: CASSLATGSHEQYF. The chain uses TRBV13 and TRBJ2-7, with TRBD1 identical over 7 bases. This CDR3 has 14 residues. V lost 1 base, J lost 5 bases, and 5 bases stayed unmatched. The germline gives CDR1 PRHDT, CDR2 FYEKMQ (reference sequence).

This clone came up a few times. Relative to the germline gene, one junction end is altered; a read error may explain this. The chain is built from TRBV7-9 and TRBJ2-1; 12 bases are shared with TRBD2. Germline CDR1 SEHNR, CDR2 FQNEAQ (reference sequence). The CDR3 extends over 17 amino acids. The CDR3 nucleotides read TGTTCCAGCAGCTTAGCCGGGGGTCTAGCGGGGGGGAGTGAGCAGTTCTTC. Translating gives CSSSLAGGLAGGSEQFF.

V usage is TRBV6-6 and J usage is TRBJ1-1; D may be TRBD1 (6 bases). The germline CDR1 and CDR2 sequences are MNHNY and SVGAGI (reference sequence). This CDR3 contains 13 residues. V shed 6 bases and J shed 4 bases, with 12 bases lying between them. The CDR3 sequence: CASRRGARTEAFF. The CDR3 nucleotides are TGTGCCAGCAGGCGGGGGGCGCGCACTGAAGCTTTCTTT.

This rearrangement joins TRBV5-6 to TRBJ2-3; 9 bases agree with TRBD2. The CDR3 runs to 18 residues. V trimming: 0 bases; J trimming: 1 base; junction bases outside the gene matches: 9. The germline gives CDR1 SGHDT, CDR2 YYEEEE. Here the CDR3 reads CASSLAGSGGEGTDTQYF. The DNA of the CDR3 is TGTGCCAGCAGCTTGGCAGGTAGCGGGGGCGAAGGCACAGATACGCAGTATTTT.

The chain joins TRBV7-9 to TRBJ1-3; the match to TRBD1 covers 7 bases. V gave up 7 bases and J gave up 5 bases; unmatched junction bases: 11. CDR1 SEHNR and CDR2 FQNEAQ come from the germline V gene (reference sequence). CDR3 size: 15 residues. The CDR3 spells CASTLGDRKRNTIYF. Written as DNA, the CDR3 is TGTGCCAGCACCCTTGGGGACAGAAAAAGAAACACCATATATTTT.

The rearrangement uses TRBV6-5 and TRBJ1-2; 11 bases match TRBD1. The CDR3 length is 15 residues. After removal of 4 bases from V and 4 bases from J, the junction contained 5 bases not matched to a gene. Germline-derived CDR1 and CDR2 are MNHEY and SVGAGI. For the CDR3, the DNA is TGTGCCAGCAGTTCCCGGACAGGGGGCTCCTATGGCTACACCTTC. Translating gives CASSSRTGGSYGYTF.

This rearrangement joins TRBV5-1 to TRBJ2-5, with no clear D. The J call is doubtful: the DNA matches TRBJ2-7 better. This CDR3 is built from 13 residues. Germline V gives CDR1 SGHRS, CDR2 YFSETQ. The CDR3, as DNA: TGCGCCAGCAGCCCTCTCGTCTCCTACGAGCAGTACTTC. Translated, it gives CASSPLVSYEQYF.

CDR3 bases: TGTGCCAGCAGTTGGTGGACAGGGGGATTCACTGAAGCTTTCTTT. Protein product: CASSWWTGGFTEAFF. This chain joins TRBV5-8 and TRBJ1-1; 10 bases match TRBD1. CDR3 length: 15 amino acids. V was clipped by 5 bases and J by 4 bases; unmatched bases: 8. CDR1 and CDR2 (germline): SGHTS, YDEGEE.